The rows below give T cell receptor beta chains drawn from one sample of a study of cytomegalovirus exposure and HLA in healthy donors. TCRdb's copy holds only in-frame clones and misses some; the assay was immunoSEQ multiplex PCR. In the table there are approximately 170,000 clones, about four fifths of which are singletons. Sequences were obtained from PBMCs. The receptors stem from a male donor in good health and CMV-seronegative. CDR3s include the opening cysteine and the closing phenylalanine or tryptophan. The order of the fields is V gene, clone size, J gene, D gene, CDR3 protein, CDR3 DNA. The D gene is left open where the match is weak. For some rows the clone size is stated as once, few or many, or as a class when expanded; others skip it.

TRBV7-3,-,TRBJ2-2,TRBD1,CASRQDTGASSNTGELFF,TGTGCCAGCAGACAAGATACAGGGGCGAGCTCGAACACCGGGGAGCTGTTTTTT
TRBV9,-,TRBJ2-7,-,CASSALGGNEQYF,TGTGCCAGCAGCGCCCTTGGCGGCAACGAGCAGTACTTC
TRBV21-1,-,TRBJ2-1,-,CASSIAGVYNEQFF,TGTGCCAGCAGCATTGCGGGTGTCTACAATGAGCAGTTCTTC
TRBV9,-,TRBJ2-3,TRBD1,CASSGTTGATDTQYF,TGTGCCAGCAGCGGGACGACAGGGGCCACAGATACGCAGTATTTT
TRBV5-1,-,TRBJ2-2,-,CASSLLAAGELFF,TGCGCCAGCAGCTTGCTAGCCGCCGGGGAGCTGTTTTTT
TRBV23-1,-,TRBJ1-1,TRBD1,CASSRPDRKGPNFF,TGCGCCAGCAGTCGACCGGACAGGAAGGGCCCCAATTTCTTT
TRBV5-1,-,TRBJ2-7,-,CASSLDREGQYF,TGCGCCAGCAGCTTGGACAGAGAAGGGCAGTACTTC
TRBV9,-,TRBJ1-2,TRBD1,CASSVELRGDYGYTF,TGTGCCAGCAGCGTAGAGCTCAGGGGGGACTATGGCTACACCTTC
TRBV25-1,-,TRBJ2-5,TRBD1,CAGTGGTLEQYF,TGTGCGGGGACAGGGGGTACCTTGGAGCAGTACTTC
TRBV5-4,-,TRBJ2-1,-,CASSLGAGLTDNEQFF,TGTGCCAGCAGCTTGGGCGCGGGCCTTACGGACAATGAGCAGTTCTTC
TRBV5-4,-,TRBJ1-1,-,CATSGEISKFAEAFF,TGTGCCACCTCAGGGGAAATTTCTAAGTTCGCTGAAGCTTTCTTT
TRBV2,-,TRBJ1-4,-,CASSDSRLNEKLFF,TGTGCCAGCAGTGACTCGCGGCTGAATGAAAAACTGTTTTTT
TRBV6-6,-,TRBJ2-7,-,CAITKGQSSYEQYF,TGTGCCATCACCAAGGGGCAAAGCTCCTACGAGCAGTACTTC
TRBV18,once,TRBJ2-2,-,CASSGGLLNTGELFF,TGTGCCAGCTCAGGGGGACTCCTGAACACCGGGGAGCTGTTTTTT
TRBV7-2,-,TRBJ2-7,TRBD2,CASSRLAGGPIEQYF,TGTGCCAGCAGCCGACTAGCGGGAGGGCCGATCGAGCAGTACTTC
TRBV12-5,-,TRBJ2-5,-,CASGLVRVSPETQYF,TGTGCTAGTGGTTTGGTACGGGTCTCCCCGGAGACCCAGTACTTC
TRBV10-3,-,TRBJ1-3,-,CAISDSPPQGRMSGNTIYF,TGTGCCATCAGTGATTCCCCCCCTCAGGGGCGTATGTCTGGAAACACCATATATTTT
TRBV11-2,-,TRBJ2-1,TRBD2,CASSSLAGGNNEQFF,TGTGCCAGCAGCTCCCTAGCGGGGGGGAACAATGAGCAGTTCTTC
TRBV9,-,TRBJ2-2,-,CASSPSPLTGELFF,TGTGCCAGCAGCCCCTCCCCCCTGACCGGGGAGCTGTTTTTT
TRBV5-1,-,TRBJ2-7,-,CASSSYGTPYEQYF,TGCGCCAGCAGCTCCTACGGGACACCCTACGAGCAGTACTTC
TRBV7-9,-,TRBJ2-1,-,CASIEDHNEQFF,TGTGCCAGCATTGAGGATCACAATGAGCAGTTCTTC
TRBV11-3,once,TRBJ2-3,-,CASRSGTLNTDTQYF,TGTGCCAGCAGATCCGGGACTCTCAACACAGATACGCAGTATTTT
TRBV5-8,-,TRBJ2-1,-,CASSLDRGEGRIYNEQFF,TGTGCCAGCAGCTTGGATAGGGGGGAGGGCCGAATCTACAATGAGCAGTTCTTC
TRBV2,-,TRBJ2-2,TRBD2,CASSNGGARSGELFF,TGTGCCAGCAGTAACGGGGGGGCCCGGTCGGGGGAGCTGTTTTTT
TRBV7-2,-,TRBJ2-1,-,CASSLSSGFGEQFF,TGTGCCAGCAGCTTATCTTCAGGTTTCGGTGAGCAGTTCTTC
TRBV11-3,-,TRBJ2-7,TRBD1,CASSSGTVGEQYF,TGTGCCAGCAGCTCCGGGACAGTCGGCGAGCAGTACTTC
TRBV15,-,TRBJ2-7,-,CATSRGGSPSGYEQYF,TGTGCCACCAGCAGAGGAGGGAGCCCCTCGGGCTACGAGCAGTACTTC
TRBV5-6,-,TRBJ2-1,-,CASSLDSSYNEQFF,TGTGCCAGCAGCTTGGACAGCTCCTACAATGAGCAGTTCTTC
TRBV7-9,few,TRBJ1-1,TRBD1,CASSPGQESNTEAFF,TGTGCCAGCAGCCCGGGACAGGAGAGCAACACTGAAGCTTTCTTT
TRBV7-9,-,TRBJ1-3,-,CSSSRTHQLSFSGNTIYF,TGTTCCAGCAGCCGAACTCACCAACTATCCTTCTCTGGAAACACCATATATTTT
TRBV6-5,-,TRBJ1-5,-,CASSWAPGQPQHF,TGTGCCAGCAGTTGGGCACCGGGGCAGCCCCAGCATTTT
TRBV4-1,-,TRBJ2-3,-,CASSQSLRATDTQYF,TGCGCCAGCAGCCAATCCTTGCGGGCCACAGATACGCAGTATTTT
TRBV7-3,once,TRBJ2-2,-,CASSPPSGTGELFF,TGTGCCAGCAGCCCTCCGTCGGGGACCGGGGAGCTGTTTTTT
TRBV2,-,TRBJ1-4,-,CASSTQLPNEKLFF,TGTGCCAGCAGTACACAGCTCCCTAATGAAAAACTGTTTTTT
TRBV19,once,TRBJ2-7,-,CASSSRQAYEQYF,TGTGCCAGTAGTAGCCGACAAGCCTACGAGCAGTACTTC
TRBV28,-,TRBJ1-2,-,CASSLPARGYTF,TGTGCCAGCAGTTTGCCAGCTAGGGGCTACACCTTC
TRBV7-9,-,TRBJ2-7,-,CSSSFLGSGEQYF,TGTTCCAGCAGCTTTCTTGGGTCGGGGGAGCAGTACTTC
TRBV30,-,TRBJ1-2,-,CAWSPPTNYGYTF,TGTGCCTGGAGTCCCCCCACTAACTATGGCTACACCTTC
TRBV6-6,-,TRBJ1-5,-,CASSLPGGDRQPQHF,TGTGCCAGCAGTTTGCCCGGGGGGGATCGACAGCCCCAGCATTTT
TRBV2,-,TRBJ1-5,-,CASSRQGGSNQPQHF,TGTGCCAGCAGTCGACAAGGCGGGAGCAATCAGCCCCAGCATTTT
TRBV5-4,-,TRBJ2-1,TRBD2,CASSGTSGGWDEQFF,TGTGCCAGCAGCGGGACTAGCGGGGGTTGGGATGAGCAGTTCTTC
TRBV7-8,-,TRBJ2-3,-,CASSFRGSTDTQYF,TGTGCCAGCAGCTTCCGGGGTAGCACAGATACGCAGTATTTT
TRBV4-3,-,TRBJ1-1,-,CASSLTENTEAFF,TGCGCCAGCAGCCTTACAGAGAACACTGAAGCTTTCTTT
TRBV10-1,few,TRBJ1-1,-,CASSERQRGTEAFF,TGCGCCAGCAGTGAAAGACAGCGGGGTACTGAAGCTTTCTTT
TRBV7-2,-,TRBJ1-6,TRBD1,CASREDRVASPLHF,TGTGCCAGCCGGGAGGACAGGGTGGCGTCACCCCTCCACTTT
TRBV19,-,TRBJ1-5,TRBD1,CASTQTGTVLYSNQPQHF,TGTGCCAGCACCCAAACCGGGACAGTCCTTTATAGCAATCAGCCCCAGCATTTT
TRBV10-1,-,TRBJ1-1,-,CASSSGEVTEAFF,TGCGCCAGCAGTTCGGGGGAGGTAACTGAAGCTTTCTTT
TRBV18,-,TRBJ2-7,TRBD2,CASSPASGLADEQYF,TGTGCCAGCTCACCTGCGTCGGGACTAGCGGACGAGCAGTACTTC
TRBV11-2,once,TRBJ2-2,TRBD1,CASISSTGGTGELFF,TGTGCCAGCATCTCGTCTACAGGGGGGACCGGGGAGCTGTTTTTT
TRBV7-9,-,TRBJ2-5,-,CASSYGGASETQYF,TGTGCCAGCAGCTATGGTGGGGCTTCGGAGACCCAGTACTTC
TRBV11-3,-,TRBJ2-7,TRBD1,CASSPDRDYEQYF,TGTGCCAGCAGCCCCGACAGGGACTACGAGCAGTACTTC
TRBV11-2,-,TRBJ2-1,-,CASSLAAGARGQFF,TGTGCCAGCAGCTTAGCGGCGGGGGCCCGGGGGCAGTTCTTC
TRBV7-6,-,TRBJ2-1,-,CASSLQGFSYNEQFF,TGTGCCAGCAGCTTACAGGGATTCTCCTACAATGAGCAGTTCTTC
TRBV5-1,-,TRBJ1-2,TRBD1,CASSAGTGKGNYGYTF,TGCGCCAGCAGCGCCGGGACAGGGAAGGGAAACTATGGCTACACCTTC
TRBV30,-,TRBJ2-7,TRBD1,CASIKQGASAYEQYF,TGTGCCTCAATTAAGCAGGGGGCGTCGGCCTACGAGCAGTACTTC
TRBV19,-,TRBJ2-5,TRBD2,CASSLRPGLAGGPIETQYF,TGTGCCAGTAGCCTAAGGCCGGGACTAGCGGGAGGGCCTATAGAGACCCAGTACTTC
TRBV2,-,TRBJ1-2,-,CASSESGTSYGYTF,TGTGCCAGCAGTGAAAGCGGGACTAGCTATGGCTACACCTTC
TRBV7-9,-,TRBJ2-7,-,CASRGDNYEQYF,TGTGCCAGCAGGGGGGACAATTACGAGCAGTACTTC
TRBV28,-,TRBJ1-1,-,CASSLIRYDTEAFF,TGTGCCAGCAGTTTAATCAGGTATGACACTGAAGCTTTCTTT